This passage covers 8 T cell receptor beta chains from one sample sequenced in a study of blood T cell repertoires in COVID-19. Using immunoSEQ multiplex PCR, the repertoire was profiled, and TCRdb retains in-frame clones only, with some absent. The repertoire consists of around 97,000 clones, with around 90% occurring once and the leading ten covering 3% to 3.5%. The sequenced sample was peripheral blood. All receptors come from a man in his fifties or sixties in a cohort sampled during active COVID-19.

V is TRBV3-1 (or the pseudogene TRBV3-2) and J is TRBJ1-2, with D possibly being TRBD1 (5 bases). Germline V gives CDR1 LGHDT, CDR2 YNNKEL (reference sequence). The CDR3 loop spans 15 amino acids. V shed 4 bases and J shed 5 bases, with 17 bases lying between them. CDR3 amino acids: CASSPESRGGYGYTF. Written as DNA, the CDR3 is TGTGCCAGCAGCCCAGAGTCCCGGGGGGGATATGGCTACACCTTC.

The rearrangement links TRBV2 to TRBJ1-5, with 7 bases aligning to TRBD1. Germline CDR1 and CDR2: SNHLY and FYNNEI. The CDR3 loop spans 13 amino acids. Trimming cost V 7 bases and J 1 base; bases outside gene matches: 1. The CDR3 DNA sequence: TGTGCCAGCACGGGACAGAGCAATCAGCCCCAGCATTTT. Translation gives CASTGQSNQPQHF.

V is TRBV2 and J is TRBJ1-5; D is perhaps TRBD1 (5 bases). V lost 7 bases to trimming and J lost 8 bases, with 18 bases between them. Per germline, CDR1 SNHLY and CDR2 FYNNEI. The CDR3 is 14 residues long. CDR3 nucleotides: TGTGCCAGCATGGGGGGTCAGGGAGTTAAGCCCCAGCATTTT. It is translated as CASMGGQGVKPQHF.

This clone was found a few times. This rearrangement joins TRBV4-2 to TRBJ1-2; 8 nucleotides line up with TRBD1. This CDR3 has 18 residues. J gave up 6 bases and V 0 bases, and 15 bases lay outside the gene matches. Germline CDR1 is LGHNA and CDR2 is YNFKEQ. The CDR3 DNA reads TGTGCCAGCAGCCAAGAACCCCATCCTTCTTGGACAGGGCATGGCTACACCTTC. Its translation: CASSQEPHPSWTGHGYTF.

V is TRBV12-3 or TRBV12-4 and J is TRBJ1-1; TRBD1 agrees at 9 bases. The CDR3 is 13 residues long. V was pared by 6 bases and J by 4 bases, with 3 bases of the junction left unmatched. The CDR3 sequence is CASSRDRVTEAFF. The CDR3 DNA reads TGTGCCAGCAGCCGGGACAGGGTCACTGAAGCTTTCTTT.

J is TRBJ2-2 and V is TRBV6-1; 7 bases map to TRBD1. The CDR3 totals 16 residues. Germline assignment: CDR1 MNHNS and CDR2 SASEGT. V shed 3 bases and J 7 bases; nucleotides not matched to a gene: 11. CDR3 in DNA: TGTGCCAGCAGTGATTTTATGACAGGGCGATTCGGGGAGCTGTTTTTT. Residues: CASSDFMTGRFGELFF.

The CDR3 sequence: CASSTPGTGTGELFF. CDR3 coding DNA: TGTGCCAGCAGTACGCCCGGGACAGGCACCGGGGAGCTGTTTTTT. This chain links TRBV28 with TRBJ2-2; 8 bases match TRBD1. The V and J ends lost 5 bases and 4 bases, in that order; junction bases with no gene match: 6. Germline V lookup: CDR1 MDHEN, CDR2 SYDVKM. The CDR3 totals 15 residues. Combining the CDR3 with reference TRBV28 and TRBJ2-2 gives the whole variable domain DVKVTQSSRYLVKRTGEKVFLECVQDMDHENMFWYRQDPGLGLRLIYFSYDVKMKEKGDIPEGYSVSREKKERFSLILESASTNQTSMYLCASSTPGTGTGELFFGEGSRLTVL.

This chain connects TRBV7-2 to TRBJ1-1, with D hard to call. V gave up 1 base and J gave up 7 bases, with 10 bases separating them. The CDR3 totals 13 residues. Germline V lookup: CDR1 SGHTA, CDR2 FQGNSA. In nucleotides, the CDR3 is TGTGCCAGCAGCTTAGTGAACGGGAATGAAGCTTTCTTT. Encoded protein: CASSLVNGNEAFF.